These 31 T cell receptor beta chains came from one sample sequenced in a study of Ad26.COV2.S vaccination and SARS-CoV-2 variants (dated by TCRdb to the early 2020s). Library generation was performed with the immunoSEQ multiplex PCR assay. As stored in TCRdb, this immuneACCESS dataset retains in-frame rearrangements with V and J assigned. A fraction of the clones does not appear; measured against another copy, unresolved V genes explain less than half of the discrepancy, and the remainder lacks a known reason. The sample table records about 330,000 clones; almost 90% of these occur just once. Clones ranked in the top ten supply around 5.5% of the sample. The treatment or condition tag for this specimen amounts to: 19 received Ad26.COV2.S at low or high dose, single or two shots; about five received placebo; per-sample allocation not given. For vaccine and placebo recipients, repertoires were sequenced using samples collected on day 63 after the first injection.

The sequencing used peripheral blood, collected in a trial of Ad26.COV2.S vaccine versus placebo. The receptor set was obtained from a person between 18 and 65 years old who received the Ad26.COV2.S COVID-19 vaccine or a placebo.

For this clone: The junction departs from germline at one end; a sequencing error may be responsible. This rearrangement joins TRBV6-5 to TRBJ2-1; possible D gene TRBD2, 6 bases. Germline V CDR1 and CDR2: MNHEY, SVGAGI. The CDR3 totals 15 residues. The CDR3 DNA follows: TGTGCCAGCAGTCACTCCTCTAGCGCCCACAATGAGCAGTTCTTC. Its protein product is CASSHSSSAHNEQFF.

The chain uses TRBV30 and TRBJ2-1, with 10 bases aligning to TRBD2. Germline trimming cut 3 bases from V and 5 bases from J; bases unmatched to any gene: 4. Germline V lookup: CDR1 GTSNPN, CDR2 SVGIG (reference sequence). The length of the CDR3 is 14 residues. CDR3 coding DNA: TGTGCCTGGAGAGGACTAGCGGTACACAATGAGCAGTTCTTC. Translation: CAWRGLAVHNEQFF.

The genes are TRBV7-2 and TRBJ1-4; weak D call: TRBD1 (6 bases). Germline V gives CDR1 SGHTA, CDR2 FQGNSA. The CDR3 extends over 15 amino acids. Between the trimmed V and J ends, which lost 1 base and 5 bases, there was a span of 11 bases. CDR3 DNA sequence: TGTGCCAGCAGCTTAGGCGGGGGGGCGAATGAAAAACTGTTTTTT. Its protein product is CASSLGGGANEKLFF. The full variable domain, in which reference TRBV7-2 and TRBJ1-4 provide the parts outside the CDR3, is GAGVSQSPSNKVTEKGKDVELRCDPISGHTALYWYRQSLGQGLEFLIYFQGNSAPDKSGLPSDRFSAERTGGSVSTLTIQRTQQEDSAVYLCASSLGGGANEKLFFGSGTQLSVL.

The gene calls are TRBV7-8 and TRBJ1-2; 9 bases agree with TRBD1. CDR1 and CDR2 (germline): SGHVS, FQNEAQ. CDR3 length: 15 amino acids. The J segment lost 5 bases and the V segment lost 5 bases, leaving 9 bases of the junction unmatched. The chain's CDR3 is CASSQTGTGRYGYTF. CDR3 sequence (DNA): TGTGCCAGCAGCCAAACCGGGACAGGGAGATATGGCTACACCTTC. Drawing the rest from reference TRBV7-8 and TRBJ1-2, the complete variable domain is GAGVSQSPRYKVAKRGQDVALRCDPISGHVSLFWYQQALGQGPEFLTYFQNEAQLDKSGLPSDRFFAERPEGSVSTLKIQRTQQEDSAVYLCASSQTGTGRYGYTFGSGTRLTVV.

The chain carries TRBV27 and TRBJ2-7; 9 bases fit TRBD2. The CDR3 extends over 16 amino acids. Germline CDR1 reads MNHEY; CDR2 reads SMNVEV (reference sequence). After removal of 2 bases from V and 4 bases from J, the junction contained 9 bases not matched to a gene. CDR3 in amino acids: CASSLKSGLAVYEQYV. CDR3 nucleotides: TGTGCCAGCAGTTTAAAATCGGGACTAGCAGTTTACGAGCAGTACGTC.

This chain uses TRBV29-1 with TRBJ1-2; 8 nucleotides line up with TRBD1. The germline V gene has CDR1 SQVTM and CDR2 ANQGSEA. Losses at the gene ends were 8 bases for V and 2 bases for J; bases not matched to a gene: 10. The CDR3 is 14 amino acids. The CDR3 DNA is TGCAGCTCGACGGACAGGGCCGCCAACTATGGCTACACCTTC. Translated, it gives CSSTDRAANYGYTF. The full variable domain, in which reference TRBV29-1 and TRBJ1-2 provide the parts outside the CDR3, is SAVISQKPSRDICQRGTSLTIQCQVDSQVTMMFWYRQQPGQSLTLIATANQGSEATYESGFVIDKFPISRPNLTFSTLTVSNMSPEDSSIYLCSSTDRAANYGYTFGSGTRLTVV.

This clone has only one observation. The chain uses TRBV2 and TRBJ1-2; TRBD1 matches 7 bases. V lost 4 bases to trimming and J lost 8 bases; unmatched junction nucleotides: 7. This CDR3 comprises 13 residues. CDR1 is SNHLY and CDR2 is FYNNEI in the germline V gene. CDR3 sequence: CASSGDSPGGYTF. Written as DNA, the CDR3 is TGTGCCAGCAGTGGGGACAGTCCGGGCGGCTACACCTTC.

The chain has TRBV11-3 and TRBJ2-3; no definite D call. V lost 4 bases and J 0 bases, leaving 8 bases between the germline ends. This CDR3 has 14 amino acids. In germline, CDR1 is SGHNT, CDR2 YENEEA. The CDR3: CASSSTTSTDTQYF. CDR3 in DNA: TGTGCCAGCAGCTCCACCACTAGCACAGATACGCAGTATTTT.

The gene calls are TRBV10-3 and TRBJ1-1; 11 positions agree with TRBD1. From germline, CDR1 is ENHRY and CDR2 SYGVKD. J was trimmed by 5 bases and V by 6 bases; bases with no gene match: 11. The CDR3 is made up of 16 amino acids. As DNA, the CDR3 is TGTGCCATCAGGGCGACCCCCGGGACAGGGGGTACTGAAGCTTTCTTT. Protein sequence: CAIRATPGTGGTEAFF.

J is TRBJ2-1 and V is TRBV5-4; 13 nucleotides align to TRBD2. This CDR3 has 15 amino acids. V lost 1 base and J lost 6; bases outside the gene matches: 1. The V gene's germline CDR1 is SGHNT and CDR2 YYREEE (reference sequence). CDR3 loop: CASSLRTSGGNEQFF. The CDR3 DNA reads TGTGCCAGCAGCTTGAGGACTAGCGGGGGCAATGAGCAGTTCTTC.

V is TRBV6-6 and J is TRBJ2-1, with a tentative D call TRBD2 (5 bases). CDR3 length: 14 residues. Germline CDR1 and CDR2: MNHNY and SVGAGI (reference sequence). The V gene lost 5 bases and the J gene lost 6 bases, with 14 bases spanning the gap. CDR3 sequence (DNA): TGTGCCAGCAGTGGTGGTCCCGGGGTCAATGAGCAGTTCTTC. This gives the protein CASSGGPGVNEQFF.

V usage is TRBV24-1 and J usage is TRBJ2-1; possible D gene TRBD1, 6 bases. Trimming took 3 bases from V and 2 from J, leaving 10 bases between them. The CDR3 runs 15 residues. Germline V lookup: CDR1 KGHDR, CDR2 SFDVKD. Here the CDR3 reads CATSDRTAAYNEQFF. The DNA for the CDR3 is TGTGCCACCAGTGATCGGACAGCCGCCTACAATGAGCAGTTCTTC.

The chain combines TRBV29-1 with TRBJ2-7, with D perhaps matching TRBD2 (5 bases). Germline-derived CDR1 and CDR2 are SQVTM and ANQGSEA. The V and J ends lost 1 base and 7 bases respectively, with 14 bases between them. CDR3 length: 13 residues. The CDR3 sequence is CSVEVTYREEQYF. Written as DNA, the CDR3 is TGCAGCGTTGAAGTGACGTATAGGGAGGAGCAGTACTTC.

This clone was detected only once. V usage is TRBV2 and J usage is TRBJ2-1, with TRBD2 as a possible D gene (5 bases). The CDR3 length is 12 residues. Trimming left V 6 bases short and J 9 bases short, with 12 bases between. Germline V gene lookup returns CDR1 SNHLY and CDR2 FYNNEI. Here the CDR3 reads CASRDSVAEQFF. The CDR3 nucleotides are TGTGCCAGCAGGGATAGCGTAGCTGAGCAGTTCTTC.

This clone was observed at least ten times. The gene calls are TRBV6-2 or TRBV6-3 and TRBJ1-5; D ambiguous. The CDR3 contains 14 residues. The V gene's germline CDR1 is MNHEY and CDR2 SVGEGT. The germline V and J ends were trimmed by 4 bases and 4 bases, with 11 bases remaining between them. The CDR3 region has the DNA TGTGCCAGCAGTTTGGGAGAATTTAATCAGCCCCAGCATTTT. This sequence encodes CASSLGEFNQPQHF.

This chain joins TRBV18 and TRBJ1-3, with a possible D match to TRBD1 (6 bases). CDR3 size: 18 residues. Germline CDR1 and CDR2: KGHSH and LQKENI. The V end was cut by 3 bases, the J end by 2 bases, with 20 bases between. Written as DNA, the CDR3 is TGTGCCAGCTCACCGGTTTCCGGGGGCGTCGGCCCTGGAAACACCATATATTTT. Translating gives CASSPVSGGVGPGNTIYF.

The V call is TRBV4-3, the J call TRBJ1-1; D call uncertain. Looked up from germline, CDR1 is LGHNA and CDR2 is YSLEER. Trimming removed 0 bases from V and 0 bases from J, with 8 bases in between. The CDR3 consists of 15 residues. This chain's CDR3 is CASSQDERMNTEAFF. The CDR3 DNA follows: TGCGCCAGCAGCCAAGATGAACGGATGAACACTGAAGCTTTCTTT.

A remark on this clone: Distinct nucleotide sequences in the sample also encode this CDR3. This rearrangement joins TRBV6-5 to TRBJ1-6, with 7 bases identical to TRBD1. V gave up 8 bases and J gave up 7 bases; unmatched junction bases: 5. CDR3 length: 13 residues. Germline V lookup: CDR1 MNHEY, CDR2 SVGAGI. The DNA for the CDR3 is TGTGCCAGCTGGACAGGTGGGAATTCACCCCTCCACTTT. Translated: CASWTGGNSPLHF.

The chain combines TRBV7-8 with TRBJ1-1, with 7 bases fitting TRBD1. Germline-derived CDR1 and CDR2 are SGHVS and FQNEAQ. The CDR3 spans 15 residues. With 5 bases clipped from V and 3 bases from J, the junction kept 9 bases outside the gene matches. The CDR3 reads CASSEARGGHTEAFF. The CDR3 DNA is TGTGCCAGCAGCGAGGCTCGAGGGGGCCACACTGAAGCTTTCTTT. The entire variable domain, with the rest obtained from reference TRBV7-8 and TRBJ1-1, is as follows: GAGVSQSPRYKVAKRGQDVALRCDPISGHVSLFWYQQALGQGPEFLTYFQNEAQLDKSGLPSDRFFAERPEGSVSTLKIQRTQQEDSAVYLCASSEARGGHTEAFFGQGTRLTVV.

CDR3 nucleotides: TGTGCCAGTCTGGCAGGCAAGGTGAACACTGAAGCTTTCTTT. Protein sequence: CASLAGKVNTEAFF. This chain joins TRBV19 and TRBJ1-1; no reliable D call. The CDR3 spans 14 residues. Germline V CDR1 and CDR2: LNHDA, SQIVND (reference sequence). Trimming left V 8 bases short and J 0 bases short, with 13 bases between. The full variable domain, rest sourced from reference TRBV19 and TRBJ1-1, is DGGITQSPKYLFRKEGQNVTLSCEQNLNHDAMYWYRQDPGQGLRLIYYSQIVNDFQKGDIAEGYSVSREKKESFPLTVTSAQKNPTAFYLCASLAGKVNTEAFFGQGTRLTVV.

The chain employs TRBV18 and TRBJ2-3; D is perhaps TRBD1 (6 bases). CDR3 length: 19 residues. Germline loops: CDR1 KGHSH, CDR2 LQKENI. The V end was cut by 3 bases, the J end by 4 bases, with 26 bases between. CDR3 residues: CASSPQQLQGFLVADTQYF. The CDR3 DNA sequence: TGTGCCAGCTCACCGCAACAGTTACAGGGCTTCTTGGTCGCAGATACGCAGTATTTT.

This sequence joins TRBV21-1 and TRBJ2-7; the table's D call TRBD1 went unverified against the DNA. TRBV21-1 counts as a pseudogene. The CDR3 has 13 amino acids. In nucleotides, the CDR3 is TGTGCCAGCAGCAAATTCAGGGGGACAGGGGAGCCCTTC. Translated, it gives CASSKFRGTGEPF.

V is TRBV9 and J is TRBJ1-3, with TRBD1 identical over 8 bases. The length of the CDR3 is 15 residues. Trimming cost V 3 bases and J 4 bases; bases outside gene matches: 6. CDR1 is SGDLS and CDR2 is YYNGEE in the germline V gene. DNA of the CDR3: TGTGCCAGCAGCGCACAGGGGGTTGGAGGAAACACCATATATTTT. Its translation: CASSAQGVGGNTIYF. The complete variable domain, with remaining parts taken from reference TRBV9 and TRBJ1-3, reads DSGVTQTPKHLITATGQRVTLRCSPRSGDLSVYWYQQSLDQGLQFLIQYYNGEERAKGNILERFSAQQFPDLHSELNLSSLELGDSALYFCASSAQGVGGNTIYFGEGSWLTVV.

This chain uses TRBV11-3 with TRBJ1-1; D might be TRBD1 (5 bases). The CDR3 consists of 14 residues. The V gene lost 5 bases and the J gene lost 1 base, with 11 bases spanning the gap. Germline CDR1 is SGHNT and CDR2 is YENEEA. The CDR3 sequence is CASSLRVANTEAFF. CDR3 DNA sequence: TGTGCCAGCAGCCTCAGGGTGGCGAACACTGAAGCTTTCTTT.

The chain joins TRBV19 to TRBJ2-7; TRBD1 agrees at 7 bases. This CDR3 spans 15 amino acids. V dropped 11 bases and J dropped 2; count of bases not matched to a gene: 15. From germline, CDR1 is LNHDA and CDR2 SQIVND (reference sequence). DNA for the CDR3: TGTGCCTCCAGAGGTGGGGACAGTCTAACCTACGAGCAGTACTTC. As protein: CASRGGDSLTYEQYF.

This chain connects TRBV6-5 to TRBJ2-7; TRBD2 agrees at 7 bases. The CDR3 is 13 residues long. CDR1 and CDR2 (germline): MNHEY, SVGAGI. V lost 4 bases, J lost 6 bases, and 6 bases stayed unmatched. The CDR3 region has the DNA TGTGCCAGCAGTTCCCGGCCGGGGGGCGAGCAGTACGTC. Amino acids: CASSSRPGGEQYV.

The rearrangement uses TRBV7-2 and TRBJ1-3; 12 bases match TRBD1. This CDR3 comprises 14 residues. Germline values: CDR1 SGHTA, CDR2 FQGNSA. V lost 2 bases, J lost 16 bases, and 9 bases stayed unmatched. The CDR3 nucleotides read TGTGCCAGCAGCTTAACCGGGACAGGGGGCTGGTCGTATTTT. Translated: CASSLTGTGGWSYF.

The rearrangement links TRBV7-9 to TRBJ1-1, with a tentative D call TRBD1 (5 bases). Germline V lookup: CDR1 SEHNR, CDR2 FQNEAQ (reference sequence). The CDR3 covers 14 residues. Trimming removed 5 bases from V and 1 base from J, with 11 bases in between. The CDR3 loop is CASSRDFGNTEAFF. The CDR3, as DNA: TGTGCCAGCAGCCGGGACTTCGGGAACACTGAAGCTTTCTTT.

The chain is built from TRBV7-9 and TRBJ2-2; the D gene is possibly TRBD2 (6 bases). This CDR3 is built from 17 residues. The V end lost 2 bases, the J end lost 0 bases, and 13 bases lay between the germline ends. Germline-derived CDR1 and CDR2 are SEHNR and FQNEAQ (reference sequence). In DNA, the CDR3 is TGTGCCAGCAGCTTATTGGGGGGTTTAACGAACACCGGGGAGCTGTTTTTT. This gives the protein CASSLLGGLTNTGELFF.

A remark on this clone: This same CDR3 is encoded by further DNA sequences in the sample. The J gene is TRBJ1-5, the V gene TRBV12-3 or TRBV12-4, with D unclear. The V end lost 3 bases, the J end lost 5 bases, and 8 bases lay between the germline ends. This CDR3 is built from 13 residues. DNA of the CDR3: TGTGCCAGCAGTTTCGGCGAAGATCAGCCCCAGCATTTT. Its translation is CASSFGEDQPQHF.

The chain couples TRBV4-1 to TRBJ1-5; maybe TRBD1 (6 bases). The CDR3 extends over 15 amino acids. Trimming removed 3 bases from V and 11 bases from J, with 20 bases in between. The V gene's germline CDR1 is MGHRA and CDR2 YSYEKL. CDR3 DNA: TGCGCCAGCAGCCAGAATACCGGACAGATAGGGACCCAGCATTTT. Its translation is CASSQNTGQIGTQHF.